Listed here are 20 T cell receptor beta chains from one sample, sequenced in a study of T cell repertoires in ileal Crohn's disease. This table comes from immunoSEQ multiplex PCR, and its TCRdb copy is limited to in-frame clones, with some not included. The repertoire holds about 11,000 clones, with 80% to 90% as singletons. Specified time point: neoterminal ileum biopsy at postoperative endoscopy, about 6 months after surgery. The specimen was ileal tissue. All receptors derive from an adult with Crohn's disease.

The chain is built from TRBV4-1 and TRBJ2-3, with 8 bases lining up with TRBD2. The CDR3 loop spans 16 amino acids. Trimming removed 0 bases from V and 0 bases from J; junction bases left unmatched: 2. Germline lookup yields CDR1 MGHRA and CDR2 YSYEKL. The CDR3 bases are TGCGCCAGCAGCCAAGATTTAGCGGGGAGCACAGATACGCAGTATTTT. Protein product: CASSQDLAGSTDTQYF.

V gene TRBV5-1 combines with J gene TRBJ1-5, with TRBD1 identical over 7 bases. The V gene end was trimmed by 4 bases and the J gene end by 7 bases; junction bases not matched to a gene: 8. There are 14 residues in the CDR3. Germline CDR1 reads SGHRS; CDR2 reads YFSETQ. In nucleotides, the CDR3 is TGCGCCAGCAGCCTTACAGAAGGGGGCCAGCCCCAGCATTTT. Its translation is CASSLTEGGQPQHF. Variable domain in full (rest from reference TRBV5-1 and TRBJ1-5): KAGVTQTPRYLIKTRGQQVTLSCSPISGHRSVSWYQQTPGQGLQFLFEYFSETQRNKGNFPGRFSGRQFSNSRSEMNVSTLELGDSALYLCASSLTEGGQPQHFGDGTRLSIL.

Points on this clone: This same CDR3 is encoded by further DNA sequences in the sample. J is TRBJ2-3 and V is TRBV7-3; the D gene is possibly TRBD2 (5 bases). Germline loops: CDR1 SGHTA, CDR2 FQGTGA. This CDR3 region has 13 residues. V lost 2 bases and J lost 5, with 8 bases in between. CDR3 nucleotides: TGTGCCAGCAGCTTACGTGAGGGAGATACGCAGTATTTT. Protein sequence: CASSLREGDTQYF. Variable domain in full (rest from reference TRBV7-3 and TRBJ2-3): GAGVSQTPSNKVTEKGKYVELRCDPISGHTALYWYRQSLGQGPEFLIYFQGTGAADDSGLPNDRFFAVRPEGSVSTLKIQRTERGDSAVYLCASSLREGDTQYFGPGTRLTVL.

The table lists this clone with a count of one. CDR3 in amino acids: CASSPPFSSSGTGPTEAFF. The CDR3 DNA reads TGTGCCAGCTCACCGCCCTTCAGTAGCTCCGGGACAGGGCCCACTGAAGCTTTCTTT. The chain links TRBV18 to TRBJ1-1; 9 bases are shared with TRBD1. The J segment lost 4 bases and the V segment lost 3 bases, leaving 18 bases of the junction unmatched. Germline V gene data show CDR1 as KGHSH and CDR2 as LQKENI. The CDR3 loop spans 19 amino acids. Together with reference TRBV18 and TRBJ1-1, the CDR3 gives the full variable domain: NAGVMQNPRHLVRRRGQEARLRCSPMKGHSHVYWYRQLPEEGLKFMVYLQKENIIDESGMPKERFSAEFPKEGPSILRIQQVVRGDSAAYFCASSPPFSSSGTGPTEAFFGQGTRLTVV.

This rearrangement joins TRBV5-1 to TRBJ2-7; 7 positions agree with TRBD2. Germline V gene lookup returns CDR1 SGHRS and CDR2 YFSETQ. V dropped 0 bases and J dropped 3; count of bases not matched to a gene: 6. This CDR3 is built from 15 residues. CDR3 nucleotides: TGCGCCAGCAGCTTGGGTGTAGCGGGCTACTACGAGCAGTACTTC. Amino acids: CASSLGVAGYYEQYF.

V is TRBV11-2 and J is TRBJ2-3; D may be TRBD1 (5 bases). The length of the CDR3 is 13 residues. Per germline, CDR1 SGHAT and CDR2 FQNNGV. Deletions cut 7 bases from V and 3 bases from J, with 11 bases between. DNA for the CDR3: TGTGCCAGCACCTCCAGACAGACAGATACGCAGTATTTT. Translation gives CASTSRQTDTQYF.

The chain employs TRBV29-1 and TRBJ2-1, with 9 bases that match TRBD1. J gave up 5 bases and V 6 bases, and 8 bases lay outside the gene matches. The CDR3 spans 14 residues. The V gene's germline CDR1 is SQVTM and CDR2 ANQGSEA. The CDR3, as DNA: TGCAGCGTCCGGGGGACAGGGAAGGACAATGAGCAGTTCTTC. Encoded protein: CSVRGTGKDNEQFF.

J is TRBJ2-5 and V is TRBV28, with TRBD2 matching 7 bases. CDR3 length equals 16 residues. The J segment lost 2 bases and the V segment lost 3 bases, leaving 9 bases of the junction unmatched. Germline V CDR1 and CDR2: MDHEN, SYDVKM. The CDR3: CASSFQGGRLQETQYF. The CDR3, as DNA: TGTGCCAGCAGTTTTCAGGGCGGGAGACTGCAAGAGACCCAGTACTTC.

CDR3 DNA sequence: TGTGCCAGCAGTGACAGGTCTTACAATCAGCCCCAGCATTTT. Its translation is CASSDRSYNQPQHF. The V call is TRBV2, the J call TRBJ1-5, with D unclear. Germline-derived CDR1 and CDR2 are SNHLY and FYNNEI. The ends were cut back, 3 bases at V and 3 bases at J, with 9 bases in the middle. The CDR3 extends over 14 amino acids.

The V and J genes are TRBV28 and TRBJ1-2; D call uncertain. Trimming pared 5 bases from V and 4 bases from J, leaving 17 bases between. CDR1 MDHEN and CDR2 SYDVKM come from the germline V gene. The CDR3 has 15 amino acids. DNA for the CDR3: TGTGCCAGCAGTACCCCGGTGTCAGGCCTCTATGGCTACACCTTC. This translates into CASSTPVSGLYGYTF.

The V gene is TRBV29-1, the J gene TRBJ2-5; D is perhaps TRBD1 (6 bases). CDR3 length: 12 residues. Trimming removed 5 bases from V and 4 bases from J, with 11 bases in between. The germline CDR1 and CDR2 sequences are SQVTM and ANQGSEA. CDR3 region: CSVNTGLETQYF. The CDR3 DNA follows: TGCAGCGTTAACACAGGGTTAGAGACCCAGTACTTC.

The chain joins TRBV19 to TRBJ1-1; possible D gene TRBD1, 6 bases. V lost 0 bases and J lost 4, with 9 bases in between. The CDR3 totals 14 residues. The germline V gene encodes CDR1 LNHDA and CDR2 SQIVND (reference sequence). CDR3 loop: CASSIDHRATEAFF. CDR3 DNA: TGTGCCAGTAGTATAGATCACAGGGCCACTGAAGCTTTCTTT. The variable domain in full, with the rest retrieved from reference TRBV19 and TRBJ1-1, is DGGITQSPKYLFRKEGQNVTLSCEQNLNHDAMYWYRQDPGQGLRLIYYSQIVNDFQKGDIAEGYSVSREKKESFPLTVTSAQKNPTAFYLCASSIDHRATEAFFGQGTRLTVV.

The CDR3 reads CASSRRTGGEGNTIYF. DNA of the CDR3: TGCGCCAGCAGCAGGAGGACAGGGGGCGAAGGCAACACCATATATTTT. The J gene is TRBJ1-3, the V gene TRBV5-1, with 11 bases that match TRBD1. From germline, CDR1 is SGHRS and CDR2 YFSETQ. The CDR3 length is 16 residues. Losses at the gene ends were 4 bases for V and 7 bases for J; bases not matched to a gene: 10.

The V and J genes are TRBV4-1 and TRBJ2-1; 14 positions match TRBD2. CDR3 length: 19 amino acids. Germline trimming cut 0 bases from V and 0 bases from J; bases unmatched to any gene: 4. CDR1 is MGHRA, CDR2 YSYEKL, per germline. CDR3 residues: CASSQEGLAGDSSYNEQFF. CDR3 bases: TGCGCCAGCAGCCAAGAGGGACTAGCGGGAGATTCCTCCTACAATGAGCAGTTCTTC.

The V gene is TRBV4-1, the J gene TRBJ1-2; D is unresolved. In germline, CDR1 is MGHRA, CDR2 YSYEKL. The CDR3 is 13 residues long. Trimming removed 4 bases from V and 4 bases from J, with 10 bases in between. CDR3 bases: TGCGCCAGCAGCCCGCGAGATAGCTATGGCTACACCTTC. The encoded protein is CASSPRDSYGYTF.

V usage is TRBV25-1 and J usage is TRBJ1-1, with D possibly TRBD1 on 5 matching bases. This CDR3 has 11 amino acids. Trimming took 7 bases from V and 5 from J, leaving 8 bases between them. The germline CDR1 and CDR2 sequences are MGHDK and SYGVNS. CDR3 sequence (DNA): TGTGCCAGCAAAAGGGGTACTGAAGCTTTCTTT. Translation gives CASKRGTEAFF.

CDR3 sequence: CASSLTSGRNSYEQYF. The CDR3 nucleotides read TGCGCCAGCAGCTTAACTAGCGGGAGGAATTCCTACGAGCAGTACTTC. The chain carries TRBV5-1 and TRBJ2-7; 12 nucleotides agree with TRBD2. CDR1 is SGHRS and CDR2 is YFSETQ in the germline V gene. V lost 2 bases to trimming and J lost 1 base; unmatched junction nucleotides: 4. The CDR3 covers 16 residues.

V usage is TRBV7-3 and J usage is TRBJ2-1; TRBD2 matches at 7 bases. V was pared by 4 bases and J by 4 bases, with 7 bases of the junction left unmatched. Germline CDR1 SGHTA, CDR2 FQGTGA. This CDR3 region has 15 residues. CDR3 sequence reads: CASSSGLVEYNEQFF. The DNA of the CDR3 is TGTGCCAGCAGCTCTGGACTAGTTGAATACAATGAGCAGTTCTTC.

The chain carries TRBV5-1 and TRBJ2-2; TRBD2 agrees at 9 bases. Trimming removed 7 bases from V and 4 bases from J; junction bases left unmatched: 8. Germline CDR1 is SGHRS and CDR2 is YFSETQ. The CDR3 has 15 residues. The CDR3: CASSRTSEITGELFF. DNA of the CDR3: TGCGCCAGCTCTCGGACTAGCGAGATCACCGGGGAGCTGTTTTTT.

This clone qualifies as medium-sized (0.01 to 0.1%). This chain links TRBV4-1 with TRBJ2-1; D not certain. Between the trimmed V and J ends, which lost 1 base and 5 bases, there was a span of 15 bases. Germline V gives CDR1 MGHRA, CDR2 YSYEKL. The CDR3 covers 16 residues. In nucleotides, the CDR3 is TGCGCCAGCAGCCAAGGGCAAGCGTGGCAGAACAATGAGCAGTTCTTC. Translated: CASSQGQAWQNNEQFF.